This T cell receptor beta chain was recovered during a study of CD8+ T cells in alopecia areata. Looked up from germline, CDR1 is SQVTM and CDR2 is ANQGSEA. The germline V and J ends were trimmed by 5 bases and 8 bases, with 10 bases remaining between them. The CDR3 extends over 11 amino acids. Following extraction, RNA underwent reverse transcription to cDNA, which served as the sequencing template. Generated by immunoSEQ multiplex PCR, the TCRdb table keeps only in-frame clones and is missing some. The sample consists of about 150,000 clones, 55% of them appearing once. This chain joins TRBV29-1 and TRBJ2-1, with a tentative D call TRBD2 (5 bases). This TCR came from a human donor in good health. Sequencing used CD4+ T cells sorted from blood. The CDR3 here is CSVPWRYEQFF. In DNA, the CDR3 is TGCAGCGTTCCCTGGAGGTATGAGCAGTTCTTC.